The source of this T cell receptor (beta chain) is a study of early T cells in non-severe SARS-CoV-2 infection (dated by TCRdb to about 2021). Regarding the research as a whole: Bulk RNA from unsorted whole blood was used for TCR sequencing, so alpha and beta chains could not be paired.

The table lists this clonotype with a few counts. Its antigen is not yet known. Per-base quality was not reported, and no clone a single base away is much larger than it. Paper-wide results and their limitations: Matching against VDJdb was skewed toward anti-spike CD8 responses, likely underestimated virus-specific expansions, and missed private and CD4 specificities.

This was a case-control study nested in a cohort of healthcare workers in London, UK, who had nasopharyngeal swab PCR tests and blood samples taken every week. Healthcare workers were enrolled in the week of the UK lockdown, from 23 to 31 March 2020, and were followed every week for up to roughly 15 weeks. Library preparation used 5' RACE. TCRdb names NextSeq 500 as the instrument used. The TCR library protocol attached unique molecular identifiers to individual cDNA molecules to correct for sequencing error and PCR bias. Sequencing covered both TCR alpha and beta chains, and within each sample the abundances of alpha and beta sequences were tightly co-correlated. Per the authors' processing: Decombinator V4 was used to annotate the V gene, J gene and CDR3 of the TCR sequences. Expanded TCRs were defined as changing significantly between any two time points under a Poisson model with p below 0.0001. TCR abundances were normalised to the total number of TCRs sequenced per sample and were expressed as counts per million. TRAV1-2 paired with TRAJ12, TRAJ20 or TRAJ33 defined MAIT TCRs, while TRAV10 paired with TRAJ18 defined iNKT TCRs. VDJdb, accessed 1 November 2021, was searched for CMV, EBV and SARS-CoV-2 annotated TCRs, excluding TCRs annotated for multiple antigens. Clones were called with MiXCR by TCRdb after fastp trimmed the public reads at Q25, and only in-frame beta chains were retained. Rows are combined by CDR3 protein, so each entry shows the most common genes and DNA. Here the V and J calls rest on TCRdb's processing, not on the authors' analysis. The sample contains 55,000 to 75,000 distinct CDR3 sequences, 7.5% to 10% of them found a single time. The ten top clones hold 1.2% of the sample.

The junction carries 11 bases between V and J, which are trimmed by 2 bases and 1 base respectively. CDR1 and CDR2 are read off the germline V gene as SGHDN and FVKESK. Inclusive of the bounding cysteine and phenylalanine, the CDR3 is 15 residues long. Of all the DNA, just the CDR3 is kept, 45 bases in frame from base 1. This clonotype originated in an adult who was a healthcare worker with PCR-confirmed SARS-CoV-2 infection or an uninfected control (not recorded which). Sequenced input: whole blood. Recombination linked TRBV14 to TRBJ1-1; the D gene cannot be resolved reliably. The DNA sequence is TGTGCCAGCAGCCAACGCGAGGTCGGGAACACTGAAGCTTTCTTT. Translated, it gives CASSQREVGNTEAFF.